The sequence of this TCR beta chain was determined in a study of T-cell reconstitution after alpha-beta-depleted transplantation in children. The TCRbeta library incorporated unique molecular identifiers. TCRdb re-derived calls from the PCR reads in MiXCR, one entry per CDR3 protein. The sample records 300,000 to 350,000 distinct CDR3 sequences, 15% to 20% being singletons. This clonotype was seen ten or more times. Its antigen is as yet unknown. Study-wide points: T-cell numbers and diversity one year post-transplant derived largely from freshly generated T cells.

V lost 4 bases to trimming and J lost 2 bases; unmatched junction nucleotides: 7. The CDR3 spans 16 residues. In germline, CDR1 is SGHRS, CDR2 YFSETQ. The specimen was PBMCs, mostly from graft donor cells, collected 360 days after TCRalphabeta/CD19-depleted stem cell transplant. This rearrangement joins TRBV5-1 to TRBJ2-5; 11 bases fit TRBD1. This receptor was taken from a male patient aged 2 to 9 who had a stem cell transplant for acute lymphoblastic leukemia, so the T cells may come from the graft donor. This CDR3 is CASSTGGQGDQETQYF. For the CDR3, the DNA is TGCGCCAGCAGCACGGGGGGACAGGGGGATCAAGAGACCCAGTACTTC.